This T cell receptor beta chain was obtained from a study of blood T cell repertoires in COVID-19. Study overall: Nucleic acid was either cDNA or gDNA, and it came from T cells, B-cell-depleted T cells, or PBMCs.

J lost 5 bases, V lost 5 bases, and 9 bases had no gene match. The CDR3 covers 15 residues. The germline V gene encodes CDR1 SGHTA and CDR2 FQGTGA. Per the original methods: It was from reference gene primer amplification that nucleated cell counts were estimated. Sequencing was performed with immunoSEQ multiplex PCR; in TCRdb, only in-frame clones are kept and a portion is missing. The DNA gave D and trimming, while V, J and clone size come from that table. The data contain approximately 38,000 clones, about 91% of them seen just once; the ten biggest clones take up about 7%. Sequencing was done on a sample of peripheral blood. The chain couples TRBV7-3 to TRBJ2-7; 10 nucleotides match TRBD2. The sequence came from a human donor in a cohort sampled during active COVID-19. CDR3 DNA: TGTGCCAGCAGCCCGGGGCCTAGCGGGAGAAACGAGCAGTACTTC. It yields the protein CASSPGPSGRNEQYF.